The present entry profiles one TCR beta chain with its context. These data come from a study of blood T cell repertoires in COVID-19. Overall study context: The samples span acute and convalescent COVID-19 from the United States, Italy and Spain. PBMCs, B-cell-depleted T cells, or T cells were the source of the cDNA or gDNA that made up the material.

The germline V and J ends were trimmed by 4 bases and 9 bases, with 11 bases remaining between them. CDR1 and CDR2 (germline): SGHRS, YFSETQ. The CDR3 consists of 12 residues. Under the authors' procedure: Nucleated cell counts were estimated from reference gene primer amplification. The table came from immunoSEQ multiplex PCR; TCRdb's copy has only in-frame clones and leaves some out. V and J calls and clone size come straight from that table; D and trimming were deduced from the DNA. In the table there are 99,000 or so clones, 84% of which are singletons. The source material was peripheral blood. J is TRBJ2-1 and V is TRBV5-1, with a possible D match to TRBD2 (6 bases). The sequence came from a man aged 60 to 75 with acute or convalescent COVID-19. The CDR3 region is CASSEPEGEQFF. In nucleotides, the CDR3 is TGCGCCAGCAGCGAACCGGAGGGTGAGCAGTTCTTC.